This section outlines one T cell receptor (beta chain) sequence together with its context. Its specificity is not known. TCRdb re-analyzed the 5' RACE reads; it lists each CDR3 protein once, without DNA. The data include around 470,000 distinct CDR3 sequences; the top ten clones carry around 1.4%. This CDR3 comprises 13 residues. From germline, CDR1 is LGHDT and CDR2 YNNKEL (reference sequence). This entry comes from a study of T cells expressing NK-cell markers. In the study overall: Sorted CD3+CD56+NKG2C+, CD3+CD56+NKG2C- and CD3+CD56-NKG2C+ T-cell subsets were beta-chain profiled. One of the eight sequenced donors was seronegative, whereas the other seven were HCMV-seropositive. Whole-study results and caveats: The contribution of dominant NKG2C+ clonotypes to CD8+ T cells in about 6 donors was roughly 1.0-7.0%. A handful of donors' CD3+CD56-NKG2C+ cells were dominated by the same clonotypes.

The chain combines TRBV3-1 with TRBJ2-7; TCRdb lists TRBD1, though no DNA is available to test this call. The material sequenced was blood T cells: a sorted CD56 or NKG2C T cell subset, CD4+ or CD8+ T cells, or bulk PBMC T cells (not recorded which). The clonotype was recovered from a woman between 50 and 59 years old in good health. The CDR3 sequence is CASSHRGDYEQYF.